This T cell receptor (beta chain) was found in a study of vaccination effects on CD4 cells after COVID-19. Germline V gene data show CDR1 as MNHEY and CDR2 as SVGAGI. V was clipped by 0 bases and J by 4 bases; unmatched bases: 4. The CDR3 length is 15 residues. After expansion with viral peptide pools in the ViraFEST assay, antigen-specific CD4+ T cells were sequenced. Subsequent to ten to eleven days of culture, CD4+ T cells were isolated. Nucleocapsid antibody tests were negative, and the vaccine recipients had no prior SARS-CoV-2 infection. The researchers cultured 1.5 million to 2.5 million PBMC per well with approximately 11 IU/ml IL-2 and around 9.5 ug/ml peptides. The repertoire was sequenced with immunoSEQ multiplex PCR; TCRdb's copy has only in-frame clones and lacks some. The profile shows roughly 63,000 clones, around 80% of them singletons. Notes on this clone: What it recognizes is unknown.

This receptor was taken from a human donor who received a COVID-19 vaccine. Sequencing was performed on CD4+ T cells from PBMCs cultured with SARS-CoV-2 spike peptides, taken before COVID-19 vaccination. V gene TRBV6-5 combines with J gene TRBJ1-1; 8 nucleotides agree with TRBD1. CDR3 loop: CASSYSGQGATEAFF. The CDR3 DNA sequence: TGTGCCAGCAGTTACTCGGGGCAGGGGGCCACTGAAGCTTTCTTT.